This T cell receptor beta chain emerged from a study of shared clonotypes between healthy human individuals. Study-wide results and limits: Non-shared clonotypes were found to have lower generation probabilities than the clonotypes that were shared by all four of the sorted-subset donors. Shared across several donors were roughly 5% of the naive CD4 clonotypes.

As for this clone: The antigen is undetermined.

Replicate PCRs for sorted subsets used roughly 200 ng DNA; this equaled 30,000 to 35,000 T cell genomes. Original methodology: Filtering differed since immunoSEQ provided only junctions, with no quality scores. The assay was immunoSEQ multiplex PCR, and TCRdb's table has in-frame clones only and misses some. V and J calls and clone size are as listed in that table; D and trimming were resolved from the DNA. The data show about 980,000 clones, around 80% seen once. J was trimmed by 5 bases and V by 7 bases; bases with no gene match: 13. Germline CDR1 is SQVTM and CDR2 is ANQGSEA. The CDR3 spans 15 residues.

The source is a man aged 18 to 30 in good health. Sequencing was done on a sample of memory CD4+ T cells sorted from blood. Documented subset: CD45RA-negative fraction. The rearrangement links TRBV29-1 to TRBJ2-1; 8 bases are shared with TRBD2. In DNA form, the CDR3 reads TGCAGCGGAGCCGGGGGGGAGAAGGTTCACAATGAGCAGTTCTTC. Protein product: CSGAGGEKVHNEQFF.